The 30 T cell receptor beta chains below were found in one sample sequenced in a study of cytomegalovirus exposure and HLA in healthy donors. Vbeta (60) and Jbeta (13) primers were used in the PCR. Here immunoSEQ multiplex PCR was the method, and the copy in TCRdb shows in-frame clones only, minus some. The sample contains about 170,000 clones, around 76% of which appear only once. Sequencing was done on a sample of PBMCs. All receptors come from a female donor in good health and CMV-seronegative.

The rearrangement links TRBV27 to TRBJ2-5, with 12 bases lining up with TRBD2. Trimming cost V 6 bases and J 4 bases; bases outside gene matches: 6. CDR3 length: 15 amino acids. Germline CDR1 reads MNHEY; CDR2 reads SMNVEV (reference sequence). This CDR3 reads CASRRLAGEGETQYF. As DNA, the CDR3 is TGTGCCAGCAGACGACTAGCGGGAGAAGGAGAGACCCAGTACTTC.

The V gene is TRBV10-3, the J gene TRBJ1-1, with D unclear. Trimming left V 0 bases short and J 4 bases short, with 12 bases between. The CDR3 has 15 amino acids. Germline CDR1 is ENHRY and CDR2 is SYGVKD. CDR3 DNA sequence: TGTGCCATCAGTGAGTCCGGTGTAGGCGGCACTGAAGCTTTCTTT. This sequence encodes CAISESGVGGTEAFF.

The J gene is TRBJ1-3, the V gene TRBV7-8, with D tentatively TRBD1 (5 bases). Trimming took 2 bases from V and 0 from J, leaving 8 bases between them. This CDR3 is built from 15 residues. CDR1 and CDR2 from the germline V gene are SGHVS and FQNEAQ. The CDR3 DNA reads TGTGCCAGCAGCTTATCGGGGGTCTCTGGAAACACCATATATTTT. Translation gives CASSLSGVSGNTIYF.

A few counts support this clone. The CDR3 spells CASGFLLARSTDTQYF. The CDR3 nucleotides read TGTGCTAGTGGTTTTCTACTAGCGCGTAGCACAGATACGCAGTATTTT. This chain joins TRBV12-5 and TRBJ2-3, with TRBD2 identical over 7 bases. The CDR3 is made up of 16 amino acids. The junction had 6 bases not matched to a gene; V was cut back by 3 bases and J by 0 bases. Germline V gene lookup returns CDR1 LGHNT and CDR2 FRNRAP.

This chain joins TRBV7-2 and TRBJ1-3, with no clear D. Germline CDR1 and CDR2: SGHTA and FQGNSA. This CDR3 spans 14 amino acids. The V end lost 3 bases, the J end lost 0 bases, and 6 bases lay between the germline ends. The CDR3 DNA sequence: TGTGCCAGCAGCTTCACAGTCTCTGGAAACACCATATATTTT. Translating it yields CASSFTVSGNTIYF.

The chain is built from TRBV2 and TRBJ1-1; the D is unclear. The V end was cut by 1 base, the J end by 5 bases, with 11 bases between. CDR1 is SNHLY and CDR2 is FYNNEI in the germline V gene. This CDR3 is 14 amino acids long. The CDR3 is CASSEVGGRTEAFF. The CDR3, as DNA: TGTGCCAGCAGTGAAGTAGGAGGGAGGACTGAAGCTTTCTTT.

This clone appeared a single time. In nucleotides, the CDR3 is TGTGCCAGCAGTGATTCCCTATCCGGTGAAAAACTGTTTTTT. Its protein is CASSDSLSGEKLFF. V and J are TRBV25-1 and TRBJ1-4, with unresolved D. The CDR3 is made up of 14 amino acids. Germline values: CDR1 MGHDK, CDR2 SYGVNS. Trimming removed 3 bases at V and 7 bases at J, with 12 bases between.

The table lists this clone with many counts. This chain connects TRBV7-3 to TRBJ1-2; 7 bases match TRBD1. Germline V CDR1 and CDR2: SGHTA, FQGTGA. J was trimmed by 4 bases and V by 5 bases; bases with no gene match: 7. The length of the CDR3 is 14 residues. CDR3 sequence reads: CASSREGQPYGYTF. The DNA of the CDR3 is TGTGCCAGCAGCCGGGAGGGACAGCCCTATGGCTACACCTTC.

This clone was seen once. The V and J genes are TRBV9 and TRBJ2-7, with D possibly being TRBD2 (6 bases). The CDR3 extends over 16 amino acids. CDR1 is SGDLS and CDR2 is YYNGEE in the germline V gene. The V end lost 3 bases, the J end lost 0 bases, and 16 bases lay between the germline ends. In DNA form, the CDR3 reads TGTGCCAGCAGCGGGCAGCGCGGGAACCCCTCCTACGAGCAGTACTTC. This translates into CASSGQRGNPSYEQYF.

The chain links TRBV5-4 to TRBJ2-1, with 8 bases aligning to TRBD2. J lost 7 bases, V lost 2 bases, and 11 bases had no gene match. The CDR3 loop spans 16 amino acids. Germline V gene sequence: CDR1 SGHNT, CDR2 YYREEE (reference sequence). The CDR3 loop reads CASSFWRGASRNEQFF. The CDR3 coding sequence is TGTGCCAGCAGCTTCTGGCGGGGGGCATCGCGTAATGAGCAGTTCTTC.

V gene TRBV5-1 combines with J gene TRBJ2-5, with 9 bases fitting TRBD2. Germline CDR1 SGHRS, CDR2 YFSETQ. The CDR3 extends over 18 amino acids. The trim removed 7 bases at V and 5 bases at J, leaving 21 bases unmatched. The CDR3 reads CASSTGVAGGPFYETQYF. In DNA, the CDR3 is TGCGCCAGCTCCACGGGAGTTGCGGGAGGGCCGTTCTACGAGACCCAGTACTTC.

This clone was seen a handful of times. The genes are TRBV27 and TRBJ2-1, with 9 bases lining up with TRBD1. J lost 12 bases, V lost 2 bases, and 5 bases had no gene match. CDR1 and CDR2 from the germline V gene are MNHEY and SMNVEV (reference sequence). The CDR3 has 13 amino acids. CDR3 residues: CASSLLGQGGQFF. The CDR3 DNA reads as TGTGCCAGCAGTTTACTGGGACAGGGAGGGCAGTTCTTC.

J is TRBJ1-4 and V is TRBV28; D is perhaps TRBD1 (6 bases). This CDR3 is 14 amino acids long. Looked up from germline, CDR1 is MDHEN and CDR2 is SYDVKM. V was cut by 7 bases and J by 4 bases, with 13 bases left in between. CDR3 DNA sequence: TGTGCCAGCACCGAGACAGGTATTAATGAAAAACTGTTTTTT. Translated: CASTETGINEKLFF.

This clone was seen a handful of times. The rearrangement uses TRBV10-2 and TRBJ1-1, with 7 bases aligning to TRBD1. Per germline, CDR1 WSHSY and CDR2 SAAADI. This CDR3 comprises 17 residues. Trimming removed 8 bases from V and 2 bases from J; junction bases left unmatched: 17. The CDR3 protein is CASRISKTYRGNTEAFF. The CDR3, as DNA: TGCGCCAGCCGAATATCTAAAACTTACAGGGGCAACACTGAAGCTTTCTTT.

V usage is TRBV7-9 and J usage is TRBJ2-7, with D maybe TRBD2 (6 bases). Germline V gene sequence: CDR1 SEHNR, CDR2 FQNEAQ (reference sequence). Trimming shortened V by 2 bases and J by 6 bases, and 14 bases separated the two germline ends. CDR3 length: 14 amino acids. CDR3 residues: CASSLSLPGVEQYF. The DNA for the CDR3 is TGTGCCAGCAGCTTAAGTCTACCGGGGGTCGAGCAGTACTTC.

The chain joins TRBV28 to TRBJ1-1; tentative D call: TRBD1 (5 bases). V shed 9 bases and J shed 10 bases, with 15 bases lying between them. The germline CDR1 and CDR2 sequences are MDHEN and SYDVKM. There are 11 residues in the CDR3. The CDR3 loop is CASLGEGRAFF. CDR3 DNA sequence: TGTGCCAGTCTAGGGGAGGGAAGAGCTTTCTTT.

V usage is TRBV19 and J usage is TRBJ2-2; a weak D match, TRBD2 (7 bases). The CDR3 runs to 17 residues. Germline lookup yields CDR1 LNHDA and CDR2 SQIVND (reference sequence). Trimming pared 8 bases from V and 0 bases from J, leaving 19 bases between. In nucleotides, the CDR3 is TGTGCCAGTGGGCGCCGCCGCGGGGGCTCGAACACCGGGGAGCTGTTTTTT. This sequence encodes CASGRRRGGSNTGELFF.

This rearrangement joins TRBV7-6 to TRBJ2-7, with 9 nucleotides matching TRBD1. CDR1 is SGHVS and CDR2 is FNYEAQ in the germline V gene. With V trimmed by 5 bases and J by 2 bases, 4 bases remained unmatched. This CDR3 region has 14 residues. As DNA, the CDR3 is TGTGCCAGCAGCCTGGACAGGGGAGCCTACGAGCAGTACTTC. Translating gives CASSLDRGAYEQYF.

V usage is TRBV19 and J usage is TRBJ1-6; the match to TRBD1 covers 10 bases. The CDR3 has 16 residues. The germline V gene has CDR1 LNHDA and CDR2 SQIVND (reference sequence). V gave up 2 bases and J gave up 5 bases; unmatched junction bases: 3. The CDR3 DNA sequence: TGTGCCAGTAGTATAACGACAGGGGGCGATAATTCACCCCTCCACTTT. This translates into CASSITTGGDNSPLHF.

This chain connects TRBV9 to TRBJ2-2; 8 positions match TRBD2. Trimming took 0 bases from V and 5 from J; bases not matched to a gene: 6. Germline assignment: CDR1 SGDLS and CDR2 YYNGEE. The CDR3 extends over 16 amino acids. The CDR3 DNA sequence: TGTGCCAGCAGCGTAGATCTACGGGAGGGAACCGGGGAGCTGTTTTTT. It encodes CASSVDLREGTGELFF.

The chain recombines TRBV14 with TRBJ2-2; D call uncertain. With 1 base removed from V and 7 bases from J, the gap between germline ends came to 7 bases. Germline CDR1 reads SGHDN; CDR2 reads FVKESK. This CDR3 region has 13 residues. The DNA of the CDR3 is TGTGCCAGCAGCCAAGCCTTATACGGGGAGCTGTTTTTT. Translating it yields CASSQALYGELFF. Based on the CDR3 plus reference TRBV14 and TRBJ2-2, the full variable domain is EAGVTQFPSHSVIEKGQTVTLRCDPISGHDNLYWYRRVMGKEIKFLLHFVKESKQDESGMPNNRFLAERTGGTYSTLKVQPAELEDSGVYFCASSQALYGELFFGEGSRLTVL.

V gene TRBV29-1 combines with J gene TRBJ1-4; 10 nucleotides line up with TRBD1. V lost 7 bases, J lost 7 bases, and 6 bases stayed unmatched. The germline V gene has CDR1 SQVTM and CDR2 ANQGSEA. CDR3 size: 13 residues. The DNA of the CDR3 is TGCAGCGCACTGGACAGGGGGATTGAAAAACTGTTTTTT. Translated: CSALDRGIEKLFF.

This chain links TRBV15 with TRBJ1-6; D may be TRBD1 (6 bases). The germline CDR1 and CDR2 sequences are LNHNV and YYDKDF (reference sequence). The CDR3 totals 15 residues. Between the trimmed V and J ends, which lost 8 bases and 4 bases, there was a span of 15 bases. CDR3 region: CATSKGGLYNSPLHF. For the CDR3, the DNA is TGTGCCACCTCAAAAGGGGGTCTTTATAATTCACCCCTCCACTTT.

The V and J genes are TRBV5-1 and TRBJ2-7, with 9 bases lining up with TRBD1. CDR3 length equals 12 residues. CDR1 and CDR2 (germline): SGHRS, YFSETQ. V trimming: 4 bases; J trimming: 4 bases; junction bases outside the gene matches: 0. The CDR3 protein is CASSGQGYEQYF. Here the CDR3 DNA reads TGCGCCAGCAGCGGACAGGGGTACGAGCAGTACTTC.

This clone was seen a handful of times. The V call is TRBV7-8, the J call TRBJ1-2; 11 bases line up with TRBD1. CDR3 length: 15 amino acids. Germline lookup yields CDR1 SGHVS and CDR2 FQNEAQ. The junction had 4 bases not matched to a gene; V was cut back by 2 bases and J by 5 bases. The CDR3 spells CASSLLGQGGYGYTF. In DNA form, the CDR3 reads TGTGCCAGCAGCTTACTGGGACAGGGGGGATATGGCTACACCTTC.

This chain connects TRBV30 to TRBJ1-1; maybe TRBD1 (6 bases). The germline V gene has CDR1 GTSNPN and CDR2 SVGIG (reference sequence). V lost 2 bases, J lost 0 bases, and 10 bases lay in between. The CDR3 consists of 14 residues. CDR3 bases: TGTGCCTGGAGTTGGACAGACATGAACACTGAAGCTTTCTTT. It translates to CAWSWTDMNTEAFF.

A note on this clone: This sample includes further DNA sequences coding for the same CDR3. The chain carries TRBV5-1 and TRBJ1-2, with TRBD1 identical over 12 bases. Germline CDR1 and CDR2: SGHRS and YFSETQ. The CDR3 runs 14 residues. The junction had 6 bases not matched to a gene; V was cut back by 4 bases and J by 8 bases. The CDR3, as DNA: TGCGCCAGCAGCGCGGGACAGGGGGCAGAGGGCTACACCTTC. Translating it yields CASSAGQGAEGYTF.

The J gene is TRBJ2-2, the V gene TRBV7-3; no clear D gene. CDR1 is SGHTA, CDR2 FQGTGA, per germline. The CDR3 spans 13 residues. The ends were cut back, 6 bases at V and 0 bases at J, with 5 bases in the middle. The CDR3 sequence is CASSSTNTGELFF. The CDR3 nucleotides read TGTGCCAGCAGTTCCACGAACACCGGGGAGCTGTTTTTT.

This chain uses TRBV2 with TRBJ1-4, with 7 bases identical to TRBD1. In germline, CDR1 is SNHLY, CDR2 FYNNEI. This CDR3 region has 12 residues. The DNA for the CDR3 is TGTGGGGGGACAGCGGGAGAGGAAAAACTGTTTTTT. Translating it yields CGGTAGEEKLFF.

The chain has TRBV5-4 and TRBJ2-1, with TRBD2 matching 9 bases. The V and J ends lost 3 bases and 4 bases, in that order; junction bases with no gene match: 8. The CDR3 sequence is 16 residues long. Germline CDR1 and CDR2: SGHNT and YYREEE (reference sequence). CDR3 DNA: TGTGCCAGCAGCTCACCGGCGGGAGGGATATACAATGAGCAGTTCTTC. Translating gives CASSSPAGGIYNEQFF.